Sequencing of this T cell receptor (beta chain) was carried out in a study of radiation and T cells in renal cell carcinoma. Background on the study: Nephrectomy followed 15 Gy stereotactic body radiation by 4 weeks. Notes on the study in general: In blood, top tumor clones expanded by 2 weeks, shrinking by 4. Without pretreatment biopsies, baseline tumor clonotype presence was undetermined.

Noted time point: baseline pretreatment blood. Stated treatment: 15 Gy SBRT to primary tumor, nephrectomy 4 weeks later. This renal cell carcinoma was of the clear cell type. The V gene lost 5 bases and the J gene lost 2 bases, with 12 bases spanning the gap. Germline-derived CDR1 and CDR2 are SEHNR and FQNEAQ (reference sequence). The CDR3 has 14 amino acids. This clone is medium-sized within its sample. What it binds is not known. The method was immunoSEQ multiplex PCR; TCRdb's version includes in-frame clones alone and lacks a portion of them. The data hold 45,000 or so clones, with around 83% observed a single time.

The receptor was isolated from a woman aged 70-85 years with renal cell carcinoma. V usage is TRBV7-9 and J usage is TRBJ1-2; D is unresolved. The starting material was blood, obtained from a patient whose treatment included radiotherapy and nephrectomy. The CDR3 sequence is CASSIGRTNYGYTF. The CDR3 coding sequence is TGTGCCAGCAGCATAGGACGGACCAACTATGGCTACACCTTC.